The source of this T cell receptor beta chain is a study of preoperative IRX-2 immunotherapy in early breast cancer. Profiling relied on immunoSEQ multiplex PCR, and the TCRdb table lists in-frame clones only, not all of them. The sample lists approximately 100,000 clones, 80% to 90% seen once, with about 2.1% in the top ten. CDR3 length equals 13 residues. Trimming pared 5 bases from V and 5 bases from J, leaving 10 bases between. Germline CDR1 LNHDA, CDR2 SQIVND (reference sequence). Stated treatment: preoperative locoregional IRX-2 cytokine immunotherapy. V is TRBV19 and J is TRBJ1-3; possible D gene TRBD1, 6 bases. Sequenced here: tumor tissue, sampled after IRX-2 immunotherapy. The clonotype comes from a human donor with breast cancer. The CDR3 DNA reads as TGTGCCAGTAGTTCGCAGGGGAGAAACACCATATATTTT. The encoded protein is CASSSQGRNTIYF.